This is a list of T cell receptor beta chains from one sample in a study of blood T cell repertoires in COVID-19. Measured with immunoSEQ multiplex PCR; TCRdb has only the in-frame clones, and not every one. The sample consists of roughly 350,000 clones, 75% to 90% of them appearing once. Source material: peripheral blood. The source is a woman aged 18-29 years with acute or convalescent COVID-19. Both conserved end residues are part of each CDR3. D genes are given only for firm matches. The size field is filled for only some rows; it gives once, few, many or a size class.

v_call	clone_size	d_call	j_call	cdr3_aa	cdr3_nt
TRBV27	once	-	TRBJ2-2	CASSSWERAGELFF	TGTGCCAGCAGTTCTTGGGAGCGTGCCGGGGAGCTGTTTTTT
TRBV29-1	-	TRBD2	TRBJ2-3	CSVKDILAGEADTQYF	TGCAGCGTTAAAGACATCCTAGCGGGAGAGGCAGATACGCAGTATTTT
TRBV6-5	-	TRBD2	TRBJ2-7	CASISGLAASYEQYF	TGTGCCAGCATAAGCGGACTAGCGGCTTCCTACGAGCAGTACTTC
TRBV5-4	-	TRBD2	TRBJ2-5	CASSLEARGGWETQYF	TGTGCCAGCAGCTTGGAGGCGCGGGGGGGATGGGAGACCCAGTACTTC
TRBV28	once	-	TRBJ2-1	CASSLFGGEQFF	TGTGCCAGCAGTTTATTCGGGGGTGAGCAGTTCTTC
TRBV12-3/TRBV12-4	-	-	TRBJ2-7	CASSSTYEQYF	TGTGCCAGCAGTTCTACCTACGAGCAGTACTTC
TRBV5-6	-	TRBD1	TRBJ2-5	CASSFPGQRKETQYF	TGTGCCAGCAGCTTCCCGGGACAGAGAAAAGAGACCCAGTACTTC
TRBV5-6	-	-	TRBJ1-2	CASSGDAAGAGGYTF	TGTGCCAGCAGCGGGGACGCGGCGGGGGCCGGGGGCTACACCTTC
TRBV6-6	once	-	TRBJ1-5	CASSFSPSGNQPQHF	TGTGCCAGCAGTTTCTCGCCCTCGGGCAATCAGCCCCAGCATTTT
TRBV7-6	-	TRBD1	TRBJ1-4	CASSSGGGMLEKLFF	TGTGCCAGCAGCTCAGGAGGGGGCATGCTTGAAAAACTGTTTTTT
TRBV9	-	-	TRBJ1-5	CASSAGYNQPQHF	TGTGCCAGCAGCGCGGGGTACAATCAGCCCCAGCATTTT
TRBV5-5	-	TRBD1	TRBJ2-7	CASSYGTGGAYEQYF	TGTGCCAGCAGTTACGGGACAGGGGGAGCCTACGAGCAGTACTTC
TRBV6-5	-	TRBD2	TRBJ2-7	CASRPGLAPSYEQYF	TGTGCCAGCAGACCCGGACTAGCCCCCTCCTACGAGCAGTACTTC
TRBV5-4	-	TRBD1	TRBJ1-2	CASSVDRGYGYTF	TGTGCCAGCAGCGTGGACAGGGGGTATGGCTACACCTTC
TRBV19	-	-	TRBJ1-4	CASTMRQSGEKLFF	TGTGCCAGTACTATGAGACAGTCGGGTGAAAAACTGTTTTTT
TRBV24-1	-	TRBD2	TRBJ2-2	CATSDVSGRETGELFF	TGTGCCACCAGTGATGTTAGCGGGAGGGAGACCGGGGAGCTGTTTTTT
TRBV5-1	-	TRBD1	TRBJ2-2	CASSLNPIGQGNTGELFF	TGCGCCAGCAGCTTGAATCCCATCGGACAGGGTAACACCGGGGAGCTGTTTTTT
TRBV2	-	-	TRBJ1-1	CASILTGNTEAFF	TGTGCCAGCATCCTGACAGGGAACACTGAAGCTTTCTTT
TRBV7-8	-	-	TRBJ1-2	CASSLVRGGYGYTF	TGTGCCAGCAGCTTAGTTCGGGGAGGCTATGGCTACACCTTC
TRBV5-4	-	TRBD2	TRBJ2-1	CASSFSPSNAGGAMEQFF	TGTGCCAGCAGCTTTTCTCCCTCAAACGCGGGGGGGGCGATGGAGCAGTTCTTC
TRBV14	-	-	TRBJ1-2	CASSTTPGTPYGYTF	TGTGCCAGCAGCACCACCCCCGGGACACCCTATGGCTACACCTTC
TRBV7-9	-	-	TRBJ1-1	CASSLAGGSGTEAFF	TGTGCCAGCAGCTTAGCGGGCGGGTCTGGCACTGAAGCTTTCTTT
TRBV4-1	-	-	TRBJ1-2	CASSPSVAGGTYGYTF	TGCGCCAGCAGCCCAAGCGTGGCGGGGGGCACCTATGGCTACACCTTC
TRBV10-3	-	TRBD1	TRBJ1-2	CAIKGQGVDGYTF	TGTGCCATCAAAGGACAGGGGGTCGACGGCTACACCTTC
TRBV6-5	-	-	TRBJ2-2	CASSKRSTGELFF	TGTGCCAGCAGTAAAAGGAGTACCGGGGAGCTGTTTTTT
TRBV7-7	-	TRBD1	TRBJ2-1	CASSIRTGANNEQFF	TGTGCCAGCAGCATACGGACAGGGGCAAACAATGAGCAGTTCTTC
TRBV7-9	once	-	TRBJ2-7	CASSSGEQYF	TGTGCCAGCAGCTCGGGCGAGCAGTACTTC
TRBV19	-	-	TRBJ1-5	CASSIGGHQPQHF	TGTGCCAGTAGTATAGGCGGTCATCAGCCCCAGCATTTT
TRBV24-1	-	-	TRBJ2-2	CATSQGFGELFF	TGTGCCACCAGCCAGGGGTTCGGGGAGCTGTTTTTT
TRBV6-5	-	-	TRBJ2-5	CASSFNGGETQYF	TGTGCCAGCAGTTTTAACGGAGGAGAGACCCAGTACTTC
TRBV7-3	-	TRBD1	TRBJ2-1	CASSWGPGQAVYNEQFF	TGTGCCAGCAGCTGGGGGCCGGGACAGGCGGTATACAATGAGCAGTTCTTC
TRBV5-3	-	-	TRBJ2-7	CARSLGRGPTYEQYF	TGTGCCAGAAGCTTGGGCAGGGGACCTACCTACGAGCAGTACTTC
TRBV2	-	TRBD1	TRBJ2-5	CASSGTGQETQYF	TGTGCCAGCAGTGGGACAGGTCAAGAGACCCAGTACTTC
TRBV18	few	TRBD2	TRBJ2-2	CASSPASIAGDTGELFF	TGTGCCAGCTCACCAGCCTCTATAGCGGGAGACACCGGGGAGCTGTTTTTT
TRBV7-2	-	-	TRBJ1-1	CASSPRSNTEAFF	TGTGCCAGCAGCCCTCGTTCGAACACTGAAGCTTTCTTT
TRBV9	-	-	TRBJ2-2	CASSADRSWGGELFF	TGTGCCAGCAGCGCTGACAGATCCTGGGGCGGGGAGCTGTTTTTT
TRBV5-5	-	-	TRBJ1-4	CASSPGSTGANEKLFF	TGTGCCAGCAGCCCTGGGTCGACGGGGGCTAATGAAAAACTGTTTTTT
TRBV19	-	-	TRBJ1-3	CASNDEGNTIYF	TGTGCCAGTAATGATGAGGGAAACACCATATATTTT
TRBV4-2	few	TRBD2	TRBJ2-3	CASSQDGVAGGRGTDTQYF	TGTGCCAGCAGCCAAGATGGGGTAGCGGGAGGCAGGGGCACAGATACGCAGTATTTT
TRBV2	-	TRBD1	TRBJ1-2	CASSEVVRGSWGYTF	TGTGCCAGCAGTGAAGTTGTCAGGGGGTCTTGGGGCTACACCTTC
TRBV1	-	-	TRBJ2-5	CTSSLGLAGVSQETQYF	TGCACCAGCAGCCTTGGACTAGCGGGGGTATCCCAAGAGACCCAGTACTTC
TRBV27	-	-	TRBJ2-7	CASSSLAGANYEQYF	TGTGCCAGCAGTTCATTGGCAGGGGCGAACTACGAGCAGTACTTC
TRBV30	-	TRBD2	TRBJ2-3	CAWSGLAGADTQYF	TGTGCCTGGAGTGGACTAGCGGGGGCAGATACGCAGTATTTT